This entry is about one TCR beta chain. Its matching antigen is unknown. This CDR3 has 13 amino acids. Germline V gives CDR1 LNHNV, CDR2 YYDKDF (reference sequence). Trimming removed 0 bases from V and 2 bases from J, with 5 bases in between. These data originate in a study of T cells in Graves' hyperthyroidism and ophthalmopathy. Findings of the study overall: Classification by a 13 V-J model distinguished ophthalmopathy from stable hyperthyroidism. Ophthalmopathy got predicted by the model a median 6.5 months before its onset. Appearing also in blood were most of the thyroid clonotypes expanded above 0.001.

Authors of the study amplified TCR beta CDR3 regions from RNA transcripts. Using the HTBI primer set, a first-round RT-PCR was run on the TCR CDR3. TCRdb itself ran the multiplex PCR reads through MiXCR, one entry per CDR3 protein. The sample has more than 550,000 distinct CDR3 sequences, over 40% seen once. On the basis of clinical symptoms, serum thyroxine and TRAb, thyroid ultrasound and orbital computed tomography, diagnoses were made. The sequence came from an adult man with Graves' disease, either hyperthyroidism or ophthalmopathy (not recorded which). The genes are TRBV15 and TRBJ2-7; D is unresolved. Sample: peripheral blood or thyroid tissue (not recorded which). This chain's CDR3 is CATSRDTPYEQYF. The CDR3 nucleotides read TGTGCCACCAGCAGAGATACCCCCTACGAGCAGTACTTC.